A selection of T cell receptor beta chains follows, all from one sample in a study of cytomegalovirus exposure and HLA in healthy donors. Using immunoSEQ multiplex PCR, the repertoire was profiled, and TCRdb retains in-frame clones only, with some absent. This repertoire shows about 140,000 clones, roughly nine tenths found once; its top ten account for 2.9%. Sequencing used PBMCs. These receptors originate from a man between 18 and 29 years old in good health and CMV-seronegative. CDR3s include the opening cysteine and the closing phenylalanine or tryptophan. D genes are given only for firm matches.

d_call j_call v_call cdr3_nt cdr3_aa
TRBD1 TRBJ2-7 TRBV2 TGTGCCAGCACCCTGGACAGGGGCGACGAGCAGTACTTC CASTLDRGDEQYF
- TRBJ2-1 TRBV4-1 TGCGCCAGCAGACGGATTTTGAGGACACACAATGAGCAGTTCTTC CASRRILRTHNEQFF
- TRBJ2-7 TRBV7-9 TGTGCCAGCAGCCGAAGAGTCGACAGTTTTTACGAGCAGTACTTC CASSRRVDSFYEQYF
- TRBJ1-1 TRBV7-9 TGTGCCAGCAGCTTAGACGACATGACGGAAGCTTTCTTT CASSLDDMTEAFF
TRBD1 TRBJ2-1 TRBV5-4 TGTGCCAGCAGCCTGTCCGGGACAGGACCCTACAATGAGCAGTTCTTC CASSLSGTGPYNEQFF
- TRBJ2-5 TRBV5-5 TGTGCCAGCAGCTTGGGGTTGGGAGGGGGGAACCAAGAGACCCAGTACTTC CASSLGLGGGNQETQYF
- TRBJ2-2 TRBV5-5 TGTGCCAGCAGCTTTTTCGGGGGAAACACCGGGGAGCTGTTTTTT CASSFFGGNTGELFF
TRBD1 TRBJ1-2 TRBV19 TGTGCCAGTAGCGTCACAACAGGGGGCAATGGCTACACCTTC CASSVTTGGNGYTF
TRBD1 TRBJ1-1 TRBV27 TGTGCCAGCAGTTCCCTGGACAGGACCAACACTGAAGCTTTCTTT CASSSLDRTNTEAFF
TRBD2 TRBJ2-1 TRBV10-3 TGTGCCATCAGTATAGCGGGAGGGCACAATGAGCAGTTCTTC CAISIAGGHNEQFF
- TRBJ2-3 TRBV5-6 TGTGCCAGCAGCTCGACAGATACGCAGTATTTT CASSSTDTQYF